The next 13 T cell receptor beta chains were all read from a single sample in a study of blood T cell repertoires in COVID-19 (dated by TCRdb to 2018 to 2020). The library was generated by the immunoSEQ multiplex PCR assay. TCRdb re-hosts the immuneACCESS table, in-frame sequences only. Its copies lack some clones; in the studies checked, an unresolved V gene accounts for under half of them, and the cause for the rest is not known. Counted in this sample were under 400,000 clones; around 89% of them appeared once. 1.5% to 2% of the sample comes from the top ten. The specimen was peripheral blood. All receptors derive from a woman in her 30s with COVID-19, enrolled during active disease.

CDR3 sequence: CASSRPGLVVYNQVQFF. DNA of the CDR3: TGTGCCAGCAGTCGTCCGGGACTAGTCGTCTATAATCAGGTGCAGTTCTTC. J is TRBJ2-1 and V is TRBV6-2 or TRBV6-3; 8 bases fit TRBD2. J was trimmed by 12 bases and V by 5 bases; bases with no gene match: 21. The CDR3 has 17 residues. The germline CDR1 and CDR2 sequences are MNHEY and SVGEGT.

DNA of the CDR3: TGTGCCAGCAGTGACGACTGGGGACAACCTTATCAGCCCCAGCATTTT. Amino acids: CASSDDWGQPYQPQHF. The V call is TRBV6-1, the J call TRBJ1-5; the D gene is possibly TRBD1 (6 bases). Trimming shortened V by 3 bases and J by 5 bases, and 17 bases separated the two germline ends. The germline CDR1 and CDR2 sequences are MNHNS and SASEGT. The CDR3 spans 16 residues.

The chain links TRBV9 to TRBJ2-5; TRBD1 aligns across 7 bases. Losses at the gene ends were 4 bases for V and 5 bases for J; bases not matched to a gene: 5. CDR1 is SGDLS, CDR2 YYNGEE, per germline. The CDR3 loop spans 13 amino acids. The CDR3 protein is CASSPDRDETQYF. CDR3 nucleotides: TGTGCCAGCAGCCCCGACAGGGATGAGACCCAGTACTTC. The variable domain in full, completed from reference TRBV9 and TRBJ2-5, reads DSGVTQTPKHLITATGQRVTLRCSPRSGDLSVYWYQQSLDQGLQFLIQYYNGEERAKGNILERFSAQQFPDLHSELNLSSLELGDSALYFCASSPDRDETQYFGPGTRLLVL.

This chain joins TRBV7-2 and TRBJ2-3; 15 nucleotides line up with TRBD2. Germline lookup yields CDR1 SGHTA and CDR2 FQGNSA. Germline trimming cut 3 bases from V and 3 bases from J; bases unmatched to any gene: 1. The CDR3 consists of 16 residues. CDR3: CASSLGLAGGTDTQYF. For the CDR3, the DNA is TGTGCCAGCAGCTTGGGACTAGCGGGGGGAACAGATACGCAGTATTTT.

This chain links TRBV3-1 (or the pseudogene TRBV3-2) with TRBJ1-2; 7 nucleotides align to TRBD1. Germline trimming cut 0 bases from V and 7 bases from J; bases unmatched to any gene: 5. Germline V gene lookup returns CDR1 LGHDT and CDR2 YNNKEL (reference sequence). CDR3 length: 14 residues. As DNA, the CDR3 is TGTGCCAGCAGCCAAGATGCAGGGGGGCGTGGCTACACCTTC. Translation gives CASSQDAGGRGYTF.

The sample holds one count of this clone. The chain employs TRBV28 and TRBJ1-2; D possibly corresponds to TRBD1 (5 bases). The CDR3 runs 12 residues. Germline V gene data show CDR1 as MDHEN and CDR2 as SYDVKM. With 3 bases removed from V and 7 bases from J, the gap between germline ends came to 9 bases. The chain's CDR3 is CASSFRVGGYTF. The CDR3 DNA sequence: TGTGCCAGCAGTTTCAGGGTGGGTGGCTACACCTTC.

This chain connects TRBV4-2 to TRBJ1-3; the D is unclear. This CDR3 spans 14 amino acids. Trimming pared 2 bases from V and 9 bases from J, leaving 14 bases between. Germline V lookup: CDR1 LGHNA, CDR2 YNFKEQ. In DNA form, the CDR3 reads TGTGCCAGCAGCCAAACCGGGGTCGGCTTCACCATATATTTT. Translation gives CASSQTGVGFTIYF.

This chain joins TRBV27 and TRBJ1-6, with a weak D call TRBD1 (6 bases). Trimming stripped 6 bases from V and 0 bases from J, with 12 bases between. This CDR3 comprises 16 residues. Germline CDR1 MNHEY, CDR2 SMNVEV (reference sequence). CDR3 bases: TGTGCCAGCAGCCATGACAGGAGCTCCTATAATTCACCCCTCCACTTT. It translates to CASSHDRSSYNSPLHF.

V and J are TRBV4-3 and TRBJ2-1, with 9 bases aligning to TRBD2. The length of the CDR3 is 18 residues. The V segment lost 0 bases and the J segment 4 bases; nucleotides outside the gene matches: 10. From germline, CDR1 is LGHNA and CDR2 YSLEER. The CDR3 sequence is CASSQDPPSGDRYNEQFF. CDR3 nucleotide sequence: TGCGCCAGCAGCCAAGATCCGCCTAGCGGGGATAGGTACAATGAGCAGTTCTTC.

The chain joins TRBV6-4 to TRBJ1-6; 10 bases are a match to TRBD1. From germline, CDR1 is MRHNA and CDR2 SNTAGT. CDR3 length: 15 amino acids. Germline trimming cut 3 bases from V and 7 bases from J; bases unmatched to any gene: 3. For the CDR3, the DNA is TGTGCCAGCAGTGAGTCGGGACAGGGGAATTCACCCCTCCACTTT. Translated, it gives CASSESGQGNSPLHF.

The rearrangement uses TRBV27 and TRBJ1-2; D is perhaps TRBD1 (5 bases). Trimming pared 3 bases from V and 8 bases from J, leaving 13 bases between. Germline CDR1 MNHEY, CDR2 SMNVEV (reference sequence). The CDR3 runs to 13 residues. The CDR3 loop is CASSFRGVGGYTF. The DNA of the CDR3 is TGTGCCAGCAGTTTCCGGGGGGTAGGCGGCTACACCTTC.

The table lists this clone with a count of one. This chain links TRBV10-3 with TRBJ2-5; a weak D match, TRBD1 (7 bases). CDR3 size: 14 residues. V lost 6 bases to trimming and J lost 3 bases, with 14 bases between them. Germline V gene lookup returns CDR1 ENHRY and CDR2 SYGVKD. CDR3 protein: CAIRGGQTEETQYF. In nucleotides, the CDR3 is TGTGCCATCAGGGGGGGACAGACGGAAGAGACCCAGTACTTC.

The chain uses TRBV18 and TRBJ1-4; no clear D gene. CDR3 length: 14 residues. Germline assignment: CDR1 KGHSH and CDR2 LQKENI. Trimming removed 3 bases at V and 0 bases at J, with 5 bases between. The DNA of the CDR3 is TGTGCCAGCTCACCGACTCCAACTAATGAAAAACTGTTTTTT. Its protein product is CASSPTPTNEKLFF.